The 12 T cell receptor beta chains presented below share a single source sample, sequenced in a study of cytomegalovirus exposure and HLA in healthy donors. The PCR employed 60 Vbeta primers together with 13 Jbeta primers. The assay was immunoSEQ multiplex PCR, and TCRdb's table has in-frame clones only and misses some. The table includes about 94,000 clones, around three fifths detected once. Sequenced: PBMCs. The receptors originated from a man between 25 and 39 years old in good health and CMV-seronegative.

The V gene is TRBV2, the J gene TRBJ2-2, with 9 bases lining up with TRBD1. Germline CDR1 SNHLY, CDR2 FYNNEI. Unmatched junction bases numbered 8, after V lost 10 bases and J lost 2 bases. The CDR3 is 15 residues long. In DNA form, the CDR3 reads TGTGCCACCACTTTGGGACAGGGTAACACCGGGGAGCTGTTTTTT. This sequence encodes CATTLGQGNTGELFF.

The chain links TRBV5-1 to TRBJ2-7, with a weak D call TRBD1 (6 bases). Germline lookup yields CDR1 SGHRS and CDR2 YFSETQ. Trimming removed 0 bases at V and 3 bases at J, with 13 bases between. This CDR3 region has 15 residues. The CDR3 DNA reads as TGCGCCAGCAGCTTGGAAGTAACAGGGATCTACGAGCAGTACTTC. Translation gives CASSLEVTGIYEQYF.

This clone was found a few times. V is TRBV28 and J is TRBJ2-1, with 15 bases lining up with TRBD2. V lost 6 bases, J lost 9 bases, and 9 bases stayed unmatched. The CDR3 contains 16 residues. Per the germline V gene, CDR1 is MDHEN and CDR2 is SYDVKM. The DNA for the CDR3 is TGTGCCAGCAGAATCCCGGGACTAGCGGGAGGTGGTGAGCAGTTCTTC. This encodes CASRIPGLAGGGEQFF.

The chain carries TRBV11-2 and TRBJ2-3, with TRBD2 as a possible D gene (6 bases). Trimming removed 5 bases from V and 1 base from J, with 22 bases in between. CDR3 length: 18 amino acids. CDR1 is SGHAT, CDR2 FQNNGV, per germline. The CDR3 loop reads CASSQTRRPGLGTDTQYF. For the CDR3, the DNA is TGTGCCAGCAGCCAAACTAGAAGACCGGGACTCGGCACAGATACGCAGTATTTT.

This chain joins TRBV7-3 and TRBJ1-1; D not certain. V gave up 5 bases and J gave up 11 bases, with 18 bases separating them. The CDR3 is 13 residues long. Germline CDR1 and CDR2: SGHTA and FQGTGA. The CDR3 reads CASSAALRSRAFF. The CDR3 coding sequence is TGTGCCAGCAGCGCCGCCCTCCGGTCTAGGGCTTTCTTT.

The rearrangement links TRBV19 to TRBJ2-6; the D gene is possibly TRBD1 (6 bases). The CDR3 is 18 residues long. Germline CDR1 is LNHDA and CDR2 is SQIVND (reference sequence). With 5 bases removed from V and 0 bases from J, the gap between germline ends came to 17 bases. The CDR3 sequence: CASSLQGHVPSGANVLTF. The CDR3 DNA sequence: TGTGCCAGTAGTCTTCAGGGACACGTACCCTCTGGGGCCAACGTCCTGACTTTC.

The table lists this clone with a few counts. V and J are TRBV9 and TRBJ1-1; 8 positions match TRBD1. This CDR3 is built from 14 residues. J was trimmed by 4 bases and V by 3 bases; bases with no gene match: 5. Germline loops: CDR1 SGDLS, CDR2 YYNGEE. CDR3 amino acids: CASSAIDRGTEAFF. DNA for the CDR3: TGTGCCAGCAGCGCAATAGACAGGGGCACTGAAGCTTTCTTT.

The chain is built from TRBV2 and TRBJ2-7; 7 bases line up with TRBD1. Trimming removed 10 bases from V and 0 bases from J; junction bases left unmatched: 9. The CDR3 runs 14 residues. The germline gives CDR1 SNHLY, CDR2 FYNNEI. The CDR3 here is CATRPQGSSYEQYF. Written as DNA, the CDR3 is TGTGCCACCCGGCCACAGGGGAGCTCCTACGAGCAGTACTTC.

CDR3 bases: TGTGCCAGCAGACCCGACAGGGGGAAGAACGAGCAGTACTTC. Residues: CASRPDRGKNEQYF. This chain connects TRBV6-1 to TRBJ2-7; the match to TRBD1 covers 9 bases. The trim removed 6 bases at V and 5 bases at J, leaving 8 bases unmatched. Per germline, CDR1 MNHNS and CDR2 SASEGT. The CDR3 covers 14 residues.

The rearrangement links TRBV4-2 to TRBJ2-5; 11 bases match TRBD2. Germline trimming cut 5 bases from V and 4 bases from J; bases unmatched to any gene: 6. Germline CDR1 reads LGHNA; CDR2 reads YNFKEQ. This CDR3 spans 15 amino acids. Written as DNA, the CDR3 is TGTGCCAGCAGCAAACTAGCGGGAGTGGCAGAGACCCAGTACTTC. This gives the protein CASSKLAGVAETQYF.

V usage is TRBV7-8 and J usage is TRBJ2-7, with TRBD2 matching 8 bases. This CDR3 is 14 amino acids long. J lost 4 bases, V lost 5 bases, and 7 bases had no gene match. Germline V gene data show CDR1 as SGHVS and CDR2 as FQNEAQ. The CDR3 loop reads CASSRGGSSYEQYF. The CDR3 nucleotides are TGTGCCAGCAGCCGCGGGGGGTCATCTTACGAGCAGTACTTC.

This chain links TRBV27 with TRBJ2-1; TRBD2 agrees at 9 bases. Germline V gene sequence: CDR1 MNHEY, CDR2 SMNVEV (reference sequence). With V trimmed by 5 bases and J by 3 bases, 5 bases remained unmatched. The CDR3 covers 15 residues. The CDR3 sequence is CASSPEREDYNEQFF. CDR3 bases: TGTGCCAGCAGTCCCGAGCGGGAGGACTACAATGAGCAGTTCTTC.